The sequence of this T cell receptor (beta chain) was determined in a study of early T cells in non-severe SARS-CoV-2 infection. A few counts support this clonotype. The protocol attached unique molecular identifiers to individual cDNA molecules. TCRdb re-derived calls from the 5' RACE reads in MiXCR, one entry per CDR3 protein. Of some 83,000 distinct CDR3 sequences in the sample, about 9.4% were seen once. The sample consisted of whole blood, taken at baseline. The sequence came from an adult who was a healthcare worker with PCR-confirmed SARS-CoV-2 infection or an uninfected control (not recorded which).

The CDR3 region is CASSSYIQETQYF. DNA for the CDR3: TGTGCCAGCAGTTCTTACATACAAGAGACCCAGTACTTC. The chain combines TRBV27 with TRBJ2-5; D ambiguous. Germline values: CDR1 MNHEY, CDR2 SMNVEV (reference sequence). The germline V and J ends were trimmed by 4 bases and 2 bases, with 8 bases remaining between them. The CDR3 sequence is 13 residues long.